Shown below are 18 T cell receptor beta chains from a single sample sequenced in a study of T cell repertoires in cytomegalovirus infection. TCRdb reprocessed the reads via MiXCR and lists one record per CDR3 protein. The table shows some 220,000 distinct CDR3 sequences, with 9% to 15% occurring only once. Sample: PBMCs. Receptors originate from a human donor in good health (CMV status not recorded). Some clones in this sample may be carry-over from other donors' samples.

This clonotype was detected ten times or more. The rearrangement joins TRBV11-2 to TRBJ2-7, with D maybe TRBD2 (6 bases). Germline loops: CDR1 SGHAT, CDR2 FQNNGV. V was clipped by 1 base and J by 4 bases, with 20 bases between them. This CDR3 contains 17 residues. Written as DNA, the CDR3 is TGTGCCAGCAGCTTAGGTTTAATCCGGGACTCCCAATACGAGCAGTACTTC. Translation gives CASSLGLIRDSQYEQYF.

The chain carries TRBV5-1 and TRBJ2-5; no clear D gene. The CDR3 sequence is 16 residues long. Trimming pared 4 bases from V and 1 base from J, leaving 17 bases between. CDR1 is SGHRS, CDR2 YFSETQ, per germline. The CDR3 nucleotides are TGCGCCAGCAGCCACGCTAGTCTGAACGGCCAAGAGACCCAGTACTTC. Its protein product is CASSHASLNGQETQYF.

This clonotype was observed at least ten times. The chain is built from TRBV28 and TRBJ2-7; the match to TRBD1 covers 8 bases. The ends lost 9 bases at V and 4 bases at J; junction bases unmatched: 8. The CDR3 loop spans 13 amino acids. The germline gives CDR1 MDHEN, CDR2 SYDVKM. The CDR3 DNA follows: TGTGCCAGAACTCCGGGACAGGAGTACGAGCAGTACTTC. Protein: CARTPGQEYEQYF.

This clonotype was observed at least ten times. The rearrangement joins TRBV7-8 to TRBJ2-5; 8 positions match TRBD2. The CDR3 length is 16 residues. V lost 0 bases to trimming and J lost 5 bases; unmatched junction nucleotides: 8. Looked up from germline, CDR1 is SGHVS and CDR2 is FQNEAQ. The CDR3 is CASSLAPAGAMETQYF. CDR3 nucleotides: TGTGCCAGCAGCTTAGCCCCAGCGGGGGCCATGGAGACCCAGTACTTC.

V usage is TRBV15 and J usage is TRBJ2-3; 7 nucleotides line up with TRBD2. The CDR3 is 15 amino acids. Trimming took 0 bases from V and 5 from J; bases not matched to a gene: 5. Germline CDR1 reads LNHNV; CDR2 reads YYDKDF (reference sequence). CDR3 DNA: TGTGCCACCAGCAGAGAAGGACTAGTGCGAGATACGCAGTATTTT. This gives the protein CATSREGLVRDTQYF. Based on the CDR3 plus reference TRBV15 and TRBJ2-3, the full variable domain is DAMVIQNPRYQVTQFGKPVTLSCSQTLNHNVMYWYQQKSSQAPKLLFHYYDKDFNNEADTPDNFQSRRPNTSFCFLDIRSPGLGDTAMYLCATSREGLVRDTQYFGPGTRLTVL.

The sample holds a few counts of this clonotype. The chain has TRBV2 and TRBJ2-5; 9 bases are shared with TRBD2. The CDR3 covers 16 residues. Germline V gene sequence: CDR1 SNHLY, CDR2 FYNNEI. V shed 2 bases and J 4 bases; nucleotides not matched to a gene: 8. The DNA of the CDR3 is TGTGCCAGCAGTGAAACCGGCGGGAGGGCCGTAGAGACCCAGTACTTC. It encodes CASSETGGRAVETQYF.

This clonotype showed up many times. This chain joins TRBV7-2 and TRBJ2-1; 8 bases fit TRBD1. The CDR3 totals 15 residues. Germline lookup yields CDR1 SGHTA and CDR2 FQGNSA. J gave up 2 bases and V 4 bases, and 4 bases lay outside the gene matches. CDR3 loop: CASSSQTGAYNEQFF. The CDR3 DNA reads as TGTGCCAGCAGCTCGCAGACAGGGGCCTACAATGAGCAGTTCTTC. The full variable domain, completed using reference TRBV7-2 and TRBJ2-1, is GAGVSQSPSNKVTEKGKDVELRCDPISGHTALYWYRQSLGQGLEFLIYFQGNSAPDKSGLPSDRFSAERTGGSVSTLTIQRTQQEDSAVYLCASSSQTGAYNEQFFGPGTRLTVL.

This clonotype was picked up a small number of times. The chain links TRBV20-1 to TRBJ1-1; unclear D gene. Germline CDR1 is DFQATT and CDR2 is SNEGSKA (reference sequence). The CDR3 is 11 residues long. Trimming pared 5 bases from V and 2 bases from J, leaving 6 bases between. The CDR3 coding sequence is TGCAGTGCTCTGTCTAACACTGAAGCTTTCTTT. Translation gives CSALSNTEAFF.

Ten or more counts support this clonotype. This may come from a read error, since a much larger clone is one base off. The chain employs TRBV7-2 and TRBJ2-5; possible D gene TRBD2, 6 bases. The CDR3 consists of 13 residues. Trimming shortened V by 1 base and J by 4 bases, and 7 bases separated the two germline ends. Germline CDR1 and CDR2: SGHTA and FQGNSA. This CDR3 reads CASSLDGGETQYF. DNA of the CDR3: TGTGCCAGCAGCTTAGACGGGGGAGAGACCCAGTACTTC.

The V and J genes are TRBV12-5 and TRBJ1-5; TRBD1 might be the D (6 bases). The CDR3 runs 14 residues. Per the germline V gene, CDR1 is LGHNT and CDR2 is FRNRAP. The V end lost 3 bases, the J end lost 3 bases, and 9 bases lay between the germline ends. The chain's CDR3 is CASGLGQPNQPQHF. As DNA, the CDR3 is TGTGCTAGTGGTTTAGGACAGCCCAATCAGCCCCAGCATTTT.

The J gene is TRBJ2-1, the V gene TRBV7-3, with D maybe TRBD2 (7 bases). The CDR3 spans 17 residues. The germline CDR1 and CDR2 sequences are SGHTA and FQGTGA. V shed 5 bases and J shed 0 bases, with 17 bases lying between them. CDR3 sequence (DNA): TGTGCCAGCAGCCCATCTAAGGGGGGGAGCTCCTACAATGAGCAGTTCTTC. Residues: CASSPSKGGSSYNEQFF.

This clonotype was detected many times. The rearrangement joins TRBV7-8 to TRBJ2-3; no definite D call. The CDR3 is 14 residues long. V lost 2 bases and J lost 1, with 7 bases in between. Germline CDR1 reads SGHVS; CDR2 reads FQNEAQ. The CDR3 sequence is CASSLRPGTDTQYF. The CDR3 bases are TGTGCCAGCAGCTTACGTCCGGGCACAGATACGCAGTATTTT.

Many counts were recorded for this clonotype. This sequence joins TRBV6-2 or TRBV6-3 and TRBJ2-1; 8 bases are shared with TRBD2. V dropped 5 bases and J dropped 12; count of bases not matched to a gene: 6. The CDR3 is made up of 12 amino acids. Germline V gene sequence: CDR1 MNHEY, CDR2 SVGEGT. CDR3 sequence (DNA): TGTGCCAGCAGTAAGAGCGGGAGAGGGCAGTTCTTC. Amino acid sequence: CASSKSGRGQFF.

The chain employs TRBV29-1 and TRBJ1-2; tentatively, D is TRBD1 (6 bases). Germline values: CDR1 SQVTM, CDR2 ANQGSEA. The CDR3 extends over 13 amino acids. V was pared by 7 bases and J by 2 bases, with 14 bases between. Written as DNA, the CDR3 is TGCAGCGCCGGGGGCGGGGGGAACTATGGCTACACCTTC. Translation gives CSAGGGGNYGYTF.

This clonotype was counted at least ten times. This chain uses TRBV27 with TRBJ2-5, with D perhaps TRBD1 or TRBD2 (5 bases each). This CDR3 is 14 amino acids long. Per germline, CDR1 MNHEY and CDR2 SMNVEV (reference sequence). Between the trimmed V and J ends, which lost 4 bases and 3 bases, there was a span of 12 bases. CDR3: CASSYSGTEETQYF. The DNA for the CDR3 is TGTGCCAGCAGTTACTCCGGGACCGAAGAGACCCAGTACTTC.

This clonotype was seen many times. This chain links TRBV7-2 with TRBJ1-1; no firm D call. Trimming cost V 0 bases and J 1 base, with 6 bases left between them. The CDR3 spans 14 residues. The germline CDR1 and CDR2 sequences are SGHTA and FQGNSA. The CDR3 here is CASSLALQNTEAFF. CDR3 nucleotide sequence: TGTGCCAGCAGCTTAGCACTCCAGAACACTGAAGCTTTCTTT. Full variable domain (rest looked up from reference TRBV7-2 and TRBJ1-1): GAGVSQSPSNKVTEKGKDVELRCDPISGHTALYWYRQSLGQGLEFLIYFQGNSAPDKSGLPSDRFSAERTGGSVSTLTIQRTQQEDSAVYLCASSLALQNTEAFFGQGTRLTVV.

V is TRBV2 and J is TRBJ1-6; D remains unclear. This CDR3 comprises 17 residues. V lost 4 bases and J 0 bases, leaving 13 bases between the germline ends. Germline V lookup: CDR1 SNHLY, CDR2 FYNNEI. The chain's CDR3 is CASSVGSLGSYNSPLHF. The CDR3 nucleotides read TGTGCCAGCAGTGTTGGGTCCCTAGGCTCCTATAATTCACCCCTCCACTTT.

As concerns this clonotype: A much more abundant neighbour one base away suggests this may be a read error. Without the conserved terminal phenylalanine or tryptophan, this CDR3 likely stems from a read error. This chain joins TRBV4-3 and TRBJ2-1; D is perhaps TRBD1 (6 bases). Germline lookup yields CDR1 LGHNA and CDR2 YSLEER. With 1 base removed from V and 0 bases from J, the gap between germline ends came to 13 bases. This CDR3 is built from 17 residues. The CDR3 region has the DNA TGCGCCAGCAGCCAAGGGACAGTGAGGAGCTCCTACAATGAGCAGTTCCTC. Translated: CASSQGTVRSSYNEQFL.